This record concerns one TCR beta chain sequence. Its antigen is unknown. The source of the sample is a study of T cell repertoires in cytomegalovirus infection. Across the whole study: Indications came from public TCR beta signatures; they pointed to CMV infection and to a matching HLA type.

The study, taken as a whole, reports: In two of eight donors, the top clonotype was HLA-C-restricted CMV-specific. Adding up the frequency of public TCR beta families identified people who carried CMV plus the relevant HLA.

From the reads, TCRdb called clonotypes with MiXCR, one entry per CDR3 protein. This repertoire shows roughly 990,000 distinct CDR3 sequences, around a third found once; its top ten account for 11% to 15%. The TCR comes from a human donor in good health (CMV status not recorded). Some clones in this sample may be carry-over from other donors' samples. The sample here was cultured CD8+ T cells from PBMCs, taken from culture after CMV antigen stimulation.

CDR3 amino acids: CAFRHYTGELFF. CDR3 DNA sequence: TGTGCCTTTCGACACTACACCGGGGAGCTGTTTTTT. The J gene is TRBJ2-2, the V gene TRBV5-4, with no clear D. There are 12 residues in the CDR3. Trimming stripped 10 bases from V and 3 bases from J, with 10 bases between. The V gene's germline CDR1 is SGHNT and CDR2 YYREEE (reference sequence). Complete variable domain (other parts from reference TRBV5-4 and TRBJ2-2): ETGVTQSPTHLIKTRGQQVTLRCSSQSGHNTVSWYQQALGQGPQFIFQYYREEENGRGNFPPRFSGLQFPNYSSELNVNALELDDSALYLCAFRHYTGELFFGEGSRLTVL.